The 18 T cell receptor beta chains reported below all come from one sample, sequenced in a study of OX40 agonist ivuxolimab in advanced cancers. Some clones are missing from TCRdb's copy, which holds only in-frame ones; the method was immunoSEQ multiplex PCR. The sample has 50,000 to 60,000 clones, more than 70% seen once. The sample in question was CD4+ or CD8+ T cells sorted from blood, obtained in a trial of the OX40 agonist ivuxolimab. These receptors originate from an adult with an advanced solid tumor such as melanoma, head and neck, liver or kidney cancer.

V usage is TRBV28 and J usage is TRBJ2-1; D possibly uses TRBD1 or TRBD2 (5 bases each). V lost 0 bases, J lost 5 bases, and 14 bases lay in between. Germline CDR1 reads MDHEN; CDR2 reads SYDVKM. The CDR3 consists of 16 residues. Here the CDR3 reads CASSLWGREFDNEQFF. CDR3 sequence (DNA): TGTGCCAGCAGTTTATGGGGCAGGGAGTTCGACAATGAGCAGTTCTTC. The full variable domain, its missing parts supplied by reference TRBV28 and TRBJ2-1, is DVKVTQSSRYLVKRTGEKVFLECVQDMDHENMFWYRQDPGLGLRLIYFSYDVKMKEKGDIPEGYSVSREKKERFSLILESASTNQTSMYLCASSLWGREFDNEQFFGPGTRLTVL.

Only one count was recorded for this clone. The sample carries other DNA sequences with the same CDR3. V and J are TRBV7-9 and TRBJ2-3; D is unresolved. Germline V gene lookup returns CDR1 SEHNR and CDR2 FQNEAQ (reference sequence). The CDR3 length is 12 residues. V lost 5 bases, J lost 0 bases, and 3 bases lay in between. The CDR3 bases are TGTGCCAGCAGCCTCAGCACAGATACGCAGTATTTT. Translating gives CASSLSTDTQYF.

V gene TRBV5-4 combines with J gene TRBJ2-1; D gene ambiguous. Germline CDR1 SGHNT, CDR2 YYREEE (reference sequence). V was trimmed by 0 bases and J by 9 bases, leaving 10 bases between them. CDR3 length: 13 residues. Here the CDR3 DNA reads TGTGCCAGCAGCTTGGCCGTAGCTGCTGAGCAGTTCTTC. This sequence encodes CASSLAVAAEQFF.

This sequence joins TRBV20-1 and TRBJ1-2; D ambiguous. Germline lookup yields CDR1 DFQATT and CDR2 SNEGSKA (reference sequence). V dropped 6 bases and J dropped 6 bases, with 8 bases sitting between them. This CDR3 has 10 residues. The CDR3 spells CSAYSNGYTF. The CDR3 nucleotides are TGCAGTGCCTACTCAAATGGCTACACCTTC.

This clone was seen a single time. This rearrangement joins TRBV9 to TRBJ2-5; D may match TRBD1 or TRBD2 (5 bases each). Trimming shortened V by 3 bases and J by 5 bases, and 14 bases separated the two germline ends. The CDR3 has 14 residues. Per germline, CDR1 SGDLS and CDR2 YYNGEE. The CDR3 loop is CASSADLWGETQYF. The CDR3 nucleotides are TGTGCCAGCAGCGCGGACTTGTGGGGGGAGACCCAGTACTTC.

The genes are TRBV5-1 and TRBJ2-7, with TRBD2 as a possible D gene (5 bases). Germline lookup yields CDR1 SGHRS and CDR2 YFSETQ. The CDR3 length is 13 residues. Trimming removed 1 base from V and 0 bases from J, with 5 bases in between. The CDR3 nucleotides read TGCGCCAGCAGCTTGACTAGCTCCTACGAGCAGTACTTC. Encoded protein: CASSLTSSYEQYF.

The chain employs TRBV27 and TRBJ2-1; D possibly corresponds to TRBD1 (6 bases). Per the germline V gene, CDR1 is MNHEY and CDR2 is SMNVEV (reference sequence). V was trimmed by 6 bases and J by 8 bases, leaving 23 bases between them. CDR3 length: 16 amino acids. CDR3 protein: CASRELQGGRIDEQFF. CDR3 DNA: TGTGCCAGCAGAGAATTACAGGGTGGAAGGATTGATGAGCAGTTCTTC.

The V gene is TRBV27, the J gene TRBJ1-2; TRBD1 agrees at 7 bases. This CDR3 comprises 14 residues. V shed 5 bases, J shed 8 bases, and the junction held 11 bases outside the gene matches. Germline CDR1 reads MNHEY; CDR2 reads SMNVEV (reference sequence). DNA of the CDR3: TGTGCCAGCAGTCAACCGAACAGGGGTGGCGGCTACACCTTC. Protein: CASSQPNRGGGYTF.

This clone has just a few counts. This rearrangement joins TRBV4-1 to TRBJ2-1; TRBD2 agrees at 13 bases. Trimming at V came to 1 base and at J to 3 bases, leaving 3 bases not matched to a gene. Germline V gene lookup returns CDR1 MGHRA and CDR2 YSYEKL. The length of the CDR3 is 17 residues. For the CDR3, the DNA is TGCGCCAGCAGCCAAGCACTAGCGGGGGGGTACTACAATGAGCAGTTCTTC. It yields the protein CASSQALAGGYYNEQFF.

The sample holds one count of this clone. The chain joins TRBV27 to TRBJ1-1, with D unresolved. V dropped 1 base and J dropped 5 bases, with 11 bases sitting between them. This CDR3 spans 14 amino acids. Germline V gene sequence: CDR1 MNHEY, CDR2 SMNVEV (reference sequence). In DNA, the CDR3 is TGTGCCAGCAGTTTATATGGGGAATGGACTGAAGCTTTCTTT. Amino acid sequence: CASSLYGEWTEAFF.

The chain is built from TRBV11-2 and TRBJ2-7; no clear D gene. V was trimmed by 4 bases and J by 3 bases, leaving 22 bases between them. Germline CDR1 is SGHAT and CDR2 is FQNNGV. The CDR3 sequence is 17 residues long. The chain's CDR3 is CASSSTKTPIRFYEQYV. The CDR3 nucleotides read TGTGCCAGCAGCTCCACAAAGACTCCTATCCGATTCTACGAGCAGTACGTC.

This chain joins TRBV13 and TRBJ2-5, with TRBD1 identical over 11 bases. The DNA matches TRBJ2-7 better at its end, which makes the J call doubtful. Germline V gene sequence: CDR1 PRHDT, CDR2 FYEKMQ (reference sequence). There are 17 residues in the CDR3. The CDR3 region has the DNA TGTGCCAGCAGCACTCTTCCCTCGGGACAGGGGGTGGGCGAGCAGTACTTC. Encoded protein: CASSTLPSGQGVGEQYF.

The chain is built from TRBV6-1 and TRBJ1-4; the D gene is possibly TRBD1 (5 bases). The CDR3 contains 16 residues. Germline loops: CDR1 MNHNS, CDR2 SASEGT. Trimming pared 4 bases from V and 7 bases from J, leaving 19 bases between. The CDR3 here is CASSAPLQEYGEKLFF. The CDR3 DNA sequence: TGTGCCAGCAGTGCCCCCCTACAGGAATATGGTGAAAAACTGTTTTTT.

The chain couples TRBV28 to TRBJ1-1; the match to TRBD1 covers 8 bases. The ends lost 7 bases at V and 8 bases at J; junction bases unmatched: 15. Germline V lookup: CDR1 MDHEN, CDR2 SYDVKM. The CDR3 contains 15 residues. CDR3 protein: CASTQLKQGGREAFF. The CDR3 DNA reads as TGTGCCAGCACCCAACTAAAACAGGGGGGCAGAGAAGCTTTCTTT.

The CDR3 protein is CASSLGLRQETQYF. Here the CDR3 DNA reads TGTGCCAGCAGCTTAGGACTCAGACAGGAGACCCAGTACTTC. The genes are TRBV7-8 and TRBJ2-5; possible D gene TRBD1, 5 bases. Germline loops: CDR1 SGHVS, CDR2 FQNEAQ. Trimming stripped 1 base from V and 5 bases from J, with 11 bases between. The CDR3 runs to 14 residues.

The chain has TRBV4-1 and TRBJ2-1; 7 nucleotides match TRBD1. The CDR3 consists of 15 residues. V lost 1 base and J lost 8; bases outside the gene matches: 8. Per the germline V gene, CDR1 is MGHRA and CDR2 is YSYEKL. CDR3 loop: CASSQVAGGSDEQFF. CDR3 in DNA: TGCGCCAGCAGCCAAGTTGCAGGGGGATCTGATGAGCAGTTCTTC.

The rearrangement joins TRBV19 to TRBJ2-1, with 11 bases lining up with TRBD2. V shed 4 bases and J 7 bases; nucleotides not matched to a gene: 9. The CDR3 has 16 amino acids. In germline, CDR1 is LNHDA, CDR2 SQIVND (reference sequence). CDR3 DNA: TGTGCCAGTAGTAGCCCCCTAGCGGGAGGACGAAATGAGCAGTTCTTC. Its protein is CASSSPLAGGRNEQFF. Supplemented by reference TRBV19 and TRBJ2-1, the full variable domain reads DGGITQSPKYLFRKEGQNVTLSCEQNLNHDAMYWYRQDPGQGLRLIYYSQIVNDFQKGDIAEGYSVSREKKESFPLTVTSAQKNPTAFYLCASSSPLAGGRNEQFFGPGTRLTVL.

The CDR3 DNA reads as TGTGCCAGCAGCTTACTGGGTAGCTCCTACGAGCAGTACTTC. It specifies CASSLLGSSYEQYF. The chain couples TRBV7-9 to TRBJ2-7, with D unclear. Germline loops: CDR1 SEHNR, CDR2 FQNEAQ (reference sequence). The CDR3 covers 14 residues. V lost 2 bases, J lost 0 bases, and 8 bases lay in between.